A selection of T cell receptor beta chains follows, all from one sample in a study of T cell changes during pregnancy in multiple sclerosis. The table came from immunoSEQ multiplex PCR; TCRdb's copy has only in-frame clones and leaves some out. The sample has about 62,000 clones, about 92% seen once. The sample in question was peripheral blood, obtained in the second trimester of pregnancy. The origin of the receptors is a female donor in good health, enrolled as a control in a pregnancy study. Both conserved end residues are part of each CDR3. Each record gives: clone size, D gene, J gene, V gene, CDR3 DNA, CDR3 protein. D genes are given only for firm matches. Where a row states a size, it is once, few, many or the class of an expanded clone; other rows omit it.

clone_size: -; d_call: -; j_call: TRBJ2-2; v_call: TRBV4-1; cdr3_nt: TGCGCCAGCACCCCCTCGCTATCCGGGGAGCTGTTTTTT; cdr3_aa: CASTPSLSGELFF
clone_size: -; d_call: TRBD2; j_call: TRBJ2-7; v_call: TRBV11-2; cdr3_nt: TGTGCCAGCAGCTGGGGACTAGCGGCCTACGAGCAGTACTTC; cdr3_aa: CASSWGLAAYEQYF
clone_size: -; d_call: TRBD1; j_call: TRBJ1-2; v_call: TRBV30; cdr3_nt: TGTGCCTGGAGTGTACCGGGACAGGGGGATGGCTACACCTTC; cdr3_aa: CAWSVPGQGDGYTF
clone_size: -; d_call: -; j_call: TRBJ2-5; v_call: TRBV2; cdr3_nt: TGTGCCAGCAGAGCTTGGGAGACCCAGTACTTC; cdr3_aa: CASRAWETQYF
clone_size: -; d_call: -; j_call: TRBJ1-2; v_call: TRBV5-3; cdr3_nt: TGTGCCAGAAGCTTGAGACAGATCTATGGCTACACCTTC; cdr3_aa: CARSLRQIYGYTF
clone_size: -; d_call: TRBD2; j_call: TRBJ2-1; v_call: TRBV4-1; cdr3_nt: TGCGCCAGCAGCCAAGAGGGTCTAGCGGGAGTCTACGCCCAGTTCTTC; cdr3_aa: CASSQEGLAGVYAQFF
clone_size: -; d_call: -; j_call: TRBJ1-3; v_call: TRBV7-2; cdr3_nt: TGTGCCAGCAGCCCGGTGGGGCCTCTCTCTGGAAACACCATATATTTT; cdr3_aa: CASSPVGPLSGNTIYF
clone_size: -; d_call: TRBD2; j_call: TRBJ2-1; v_call: TRBV27; cdr3_nt: TGTGCCAGCAGTCTTGGACTAGCGGGAGGTAGCGAGCAGTTCTTC; cdr3_aa: CASSLGLAGGSEQFF
clone_size: -; d_call: TRBD1; j_call: TRBJ2-1; v_call: TRBV6-5; cdr3_nt: TGTGCCAGCAGTTACGGGACAGGGGACAATGAGCAGTTCTTC; cdr3_aa: CASSYGTGDNEQFF
clone_size: -; d_call: TRBD2; j_call: TRBJ2-1; v_call: TRBV18; cdr3_nt: TGTGCCAGCTCACCACGGAGTAGCGGGAGGGGTAAAGTTTACAATGAGCAGTTCTTC; cdr3_aa: CASSPRSSGRGKVYNEQFF
clone_size: -; d_call: TRBD1; j_call: TRBJ1-2; v_call: TRBV19; cdr3_nt: TGTGCCAGTAGTACTCTTCCGACAGGGGAGAACTATGGCTACACCTTC; cdr3_aa: CASSTLPTGENYGYTF
clone_size: -; d_call: -; j_call: TRBJ2-1; v_call: TRBV7-3; cdr3_nt: TGTGCCAGCAGCTTAGCCCTAAGCAATGAGCAGTTCTTC; cdr3_aa: CASSLALSNEQFF
clone_size: -; d_call: -; j_call: TRBJ1-1; v_call: TRBV5-6; cdr3_nt: TGTGCCAGCAGTTTTAGTGGGCCCGGTGAAGCTTTCTTT; cdr3_aa: CASSFSGPGEAFF
clone_size: once; d_call: TRBD2; j_call: TRBJ2-2; v_call: TRBV30; cdr3_nt: TGTGCCTGGGGGGGGGTCCTCACCGGGGAGCTGTTTTTT; cdr3_aa: CAWGGVLTGELFF